These 24 T cell receptor beta chains were sequenced from one sample in a study of cytomegalovirus exposure and HLA in healthy donors. The PCR employed 60 Vbeta primers together with 13 Jbeta primers. Assay used: immunoSEQ multiplex PCR; TCRdb lists only in-frame clones, some missing. Altogether 90,000 to 150,000 clones are present, more than 60% being singletons, with the ten largest covering less than 12%. What was sequenced was PBMCs. Receptors originate from a man in his forties or fifties in good health and CMV-seropositive.

This chain connects TRBV14 to TRBJ2-5; 8 bases are shared with TRBD2. This CDR3 comprises 15 residues. With V trimmed by 3 bases and J by 7 bases, 10 bases remained unmatched. Germline V CDR1 and CDR2: SGHDN, FVKESK. CDR3 DNA: TGTGCCAGCAGCCATATGTATGACGGGGGGGCGACCCAGTACTTC. As protein: CASSHMYDGGATQYF.

V gene TRBV11-3 combines with J gene TRBJ1-6; D gene uncertain. V was pared by 5 bases and J by 7 bases, with 9 bases between. The CDR3 has 13 residues. Per the germline V gene, CDR1 is SGHNT and CDR2 is YENEEA. The CDR3 nucleotides are TGTGCCAGCAGCGTCCACCAGAATTCACCCCTCCACTTT. Translated, it gives CASSVHQNSPLHF.

The chain combines TRBV7-2 with TRBJ2-2; 9 bases map to TRBD1. V lost 5 bases and J lost 1; bases outside the gene matches: 2. Looked up from germline, CDR1 is SGHTA and CDR2 is FQGNSA. CDR3 length: 15 amino acids. The CDR3 coding sequence is TGTGCCAGCAGCCGGGGACAGGGGAACACCGGGGAGCTGTTTTTT. Translated, it gives CASSRGQGNTGELFF.

This chain connects TRBV5-4 to TRBJ1-5; 7 bases map to TRBD1. Trimming took 2 bases from V and 0 from J; bases not matched to a gene: 2. This CDR3 region has 15 residues. CDR1 is SGHNT, CDR2 YYREEE, per germline (reference sequence). Here the CDR3 reads CASSLGQDSNQPQHF. CDR3 bases: TGTGCCAGCAGCTTAGGACAGGATAGCAATCAGCCCCAGCATTTT.

This chain connects TRBV25-1 to TRBJ2-2; D is unclear. V lost 2 bases to trimming and J lost 6 bases, with 7 bases between them. The CDR3 runs to 13 residues. From germline, CDR1 is MGHDK and CDR2 SYGVNS. The CDR3 coding sequence is TGTGCCAGCAGTGAACGAGGCGCCGGGGAGCTGTTTTTT. Protein: CASSERGAGELFF.

This clone occurred a few times. This chain links TRBV6-5 with TRBJ2-3; D is uncertain. Germline values: CDR1 MNHEY, CDR2 SVGAGI. The CDR3 runs 16 residues. Deletions cut 0 bases from V and 0 bases from J, with 10 bases between. CDR3 sequence (DNA): TGTGCCAGCAGTTACTCGGTATCTAGAAGCACAGATACGCAGTATTTT. It is translated as CASSYSVSRSTDTQYF.

V is TRBV9 and J is TRBJ2-3; TRBD1 is a possible D gene (5 bases). This CDR3 has 14 residues. The V gene's germline CDR1 is SGDLS and CDR2 YYNGEE. Trimming removed 0 bases from V and 2 bases from J, with 7 bases in between. The CDR3 nucleotides read TGTGCCAGCAGCGTAGGACAGAACACAGATACGCAGTATTTT. Amino acid sequence: CASSVGQNTDTQYF.

The rearrangement joins TRBV10-3 to TRBJ2-7; D ambiguous. Germline V gives CDR1 ENHRY, CDR2 SYGVKD. With 4 bases removed from V and 0 bases from J, the gap between germline ends came to 13 bases. CDR3 length: 15 amino acids. CDR3 region: CAISGGSTTSYEQYF. The CDR3 DNA is TGTGCCATCAGTGGCGGTAGCACCACCTCCTACGAGCAGTACTTC.

The CDR3 DNA follows: TGCGCCAGCAAGAGTTTCCAGGGGCTCACCGGGGAGCTGTTTTTT. Translated: CASKSFQGLTGELFF. This rearrangement joins TRBV5-1 to TRBJ2-2; perhaps TRBD1 as D (6 bases). CDR1 is SGHRS, CDR2 YFSETQ, per germline. Between the trimmed V and J ends, which lost 6 bases and 4 bases, there was a span of 16 bases. The CDR3 contains 15 residues.

Concerning this clone itself: Other DNA sequences in this specimen translate into the identical CDR3. The chain has TRBV29-1 and TRBJ1-1, with unresolved D. Germline CDR1 SQVTM, CDR2 ANQGSEA. The V end was cut by 6 bases, the J end by 1 base, with 3 bases between. CDR3 length: 10 amino acids. The CDR3 bases are TGCAGCGTGAGGAACACTGAAGCTTTCTTT. It is translated as CSVRNTEAFF.

This clone has only a few counts. The rearrangement links TRBV7-8 to TRBJ2-3; no definite D call. Trimming pared 3 bases from V and 4 bases from J, leaving 11 bases between. This CDR3 comprises 14 residues. Germline V gene sequence: CDR1 SGHVS, CDR2 FQNEAQ. DNA of the CDR3: TGTGCCAGCAGCTTTGGTCGTCGGTCAGATACGCAGTATTTT. Translating it yields CASSFGRRSDTQYF.

This clone was observed a handful of times. This chain uses TRBV29-1 with TRBJ2-1; 9 positions match TRBD1. Per the germline V gene, CDR1 is SQVTM and CDR2 is ANQGSEA. J lost 2 bases, V lost 4 bases, and 3 bases had no gene match. CDR3 length equals 14 residues. In nucleotides, the CDR3 is TGCAGCGTTGGGCGACAGGGGGCCTACAATGAGCAGTTCTTC. Protein product: CSVGRQGAYNEQFF.

This clone was observed a few times. This chain uses TRBV2 with TRBJ1-5, with 12 bases matching TRBD1. Germline V gene lookup returns CDR1 SNHLY and CDR2 FYNNEI. The CDR3 spans 15 residues. After removal of 6 bases from V and 6 bases from J, the junction contained 6 bases not matched to a gene. The CDR3 DNA sequence: TGTGCCAGCAGAGAGGGGACAGGGGGCGGTCAGCCCCAGCATTTT. Protein product: CASREGTGGGQPQHF.

With respect to this clone: The identical CDR3 is also encoded by other nucleotide sequences in the sample. The V gene is TRBV2, the J gene TRBJ1-3; D ambiguous. This CDR3 has 14 amino acids. The V and J ends lost 3 bases and 0 bases respectively, with 6 bases between them. Germline V gene lookup returns CDR1 SNHLY and CDR2 FYNNEI. The CDR3 nucleotides are TGTGCCAGCAGTGAGCGGAGCTCTGGAAACACCATATATTTT. This sequence encodes CASSERSSGNTIYF. The full variable domain, in which reference TRBV2 and TRBJ1-3 provide the parts outside the CDR3, is EPEVTQTPSHQVTQMGQEVILRCVPISNHLYFYWYRQILGQKVEFLVSFYNNEISEKSEIFDDQFSVERPDGSNFTLKIRSTKLEDSAMYFCASSERSSGNTIYFGEGSWLTVV.

J is TRBJ2-2 and V is TRBV6-5; D unclear. The V gene lost 0 bases and the J gene lost 5 bases, with 4 bases spanning the gap. The CDR3 is 13 amino acids. Germline V gene data show CDR1 as MNHEY and CDR2 as SVGAGI. In DNA, the CDR3 is TGTGCCAGCAGTTACTCCCGGACCGGGGAGCTGTTTTTT. It specifies CASSYSRTGELFF.

The rearrangement links TRBV11-3 to TRBJ2-1; D is perhaps TRBD1 (5 bases). CDR3 size: 12 residues. V was pared by 3 bases and J by 6 bases, with 6 bases between. CDR1 SGHNT and CDR2 YENEEA come from the germline V gene. CDR3 DNA sequence: TGTGCCAGCAGCTTGGGGCCCAATGAGCAGTTCTTC. Translation: CASSLGPNEQFF.

The chain couples TRBV6-5 to TRBJ1-1; TRBD1 might be the D (5 bases). The germline CDR1 and CDR2 sequences are MNHEY and SVGAGI. V dropped 6 bases and J dropped 1 base, with 15 bases sitting between them. The CDR3 loop spans 15 amino acids. The CDR3 DNA reads as TGTGCCAGCAGCCTACAGGCCCAAGCGAACACTGAAGCTTTCTTT. Translated: CASSLQAQANTEAFF.

J is TRBJ1-2 and V is TRBV7-3; 9 bases line up with TRBD1. V lost 5 bases and J lost 8; bases outside the gene matches: 6. CDR3 length equals 13 residues. Germline lookup yields CDR1 SGHTA and CDR2 FQGTGA. CDR3 region: CASSGGQGMGYTF. CDR3 sequence (DNA): TGTGCCAGCAGCGGAGGACAGGGGATGGGCTACACCTTC.

The genes are TRBV7-9 and TRBJ1-1; D gene ambiguous. From germline, CDR1 is SEHNR and CDR2 FQNEAQ (reference sequence). The CDR3 is 12 amino acids. With 6 bases removed from V and 0 bases from J, the gap between germline ends came to 5 bases. The CDR3 DNA is TGTGCCAGCAGACGGGTGAACACTGAAGCTTTCTTT. Protein sequence: CASRRVNTEAFF.

This clone appeared a single time. V gene TRBV18 combines with J gene TRBJ1-2; 11 nucleotides match TRBD1. This CDR3 region has 14 residues. CDR1 is KGHSH, CDR2 LQKENI, per germline. J was trimmed by 5 bases and V by 5 bases; bases with no gene match: 4. The CDR3 loop is CASSAGQGAYGYTF. The CDR3, as DNA: TGTGCCAGCTCAGCTGGACAGGGGGCTTATGGCTACACCTTC.

V and J are TRBV28 and TRBJ1-2; D ambiguous. This CDR3 contains 12 residues. V was clipped by 4 bases and J by 6 bases, with 9 bases between them. Germline CDR1 and CDR2: MDHEN and SYDVKM. DNA of the CDR3: TGTGCCAGCAGTTCCCGAGGAGATGGCTACACCTTC. This translates into CASSSRGDGYTF.

In this sample, this clone turned up a few times. The rearrangement uses TRBV19 and TRBJ1-2; D is unresolved. CDR1 and CDR2 (germline): LNHDA, SQIVND (reference sequence). Trimming took off 1 base at V and 0 bases at J, with 9 bases between the two ends. The CDR3 has 15 residues. CDR3 coding DNA: TGTGCCAGTAGTATAGGACTCAAAGCTAACTATGGCTACACCTTC. It codes for CASSIGLKANYGYTF.

V is TRBV6-6 and J is TRBJ2-1; tentative D call: TRBD1 (6 bases). There are 15 residues in the CDR3. V gave up 5 bases and J gave up 0 bases, with 11 bases separating them. Germline V gene sequence: CDR1 MNHNY, CDR2 SVGAGI (reference sequence). CDR3 in amino acids: CASSLDSFSYNEQFF. DNA of the CDR3: TGTGCCAGCAGTCTGGACAGCTTCTCCTACAATGAGCAGTTCTTC.

This clone turned up a few times. The V call is TRBV5-1, the J call TRBJ2-7; 9 bases fit TRBD1. The CDR3 extends over 16 amino acids. CDR1 and CDR2 from the germline V gene are SGHRS and YFSETQ. After removal of 4 bases from V and 5 bases from J, the junction contained 13 bases not matched to a gene. In DNA, the CDR3 is TGCGCCAGCAGCGGGGGGGCTGGACAGGGGAACCACGAGCAGTACTTC. Encoded protein: CASSGGAGQGNHEQYF.